These 26 T cell receptor beta chains share one sample of origin, sequenced in a study of cytomegalovirus exposure and HLA in healthy donors. Primers included in the PCR were 60 Vbeta and 13 Jbeta primers. Repertoires were generated with immunoSEQ multiplex PCR, while TCRdb's copy carries only in-frame clones and drops some. Among 120,000 or so clones listed, 70% to 85% were seen once. Sequenced material: PBMCs. These receptors all stem from a human donor in good health.

The chain joins TRBV11-2 to TRBJ2-5; D gene ambiguous. The better agreement between TRBJ2-7 and the DNA end casts doubt on the J call. CDR3 length: 15 amino acids. Germline loops: CDR1 SGHAT, CDR2 FQNNGV. The CDR3 region has the DNA TGTGCCAGCAGTTTCCTCTCCACCTTCACCTACGAGCAGTACTTC. Amino acids: CASSFLSTFTYEQYF.

This clone came up a few times. A much larger clone lies one base from this, so it may be a read error. Other nucleotide sequences in the sample specify the same CDR3. The chain recombines TRBV30 with TRBJ2-2, with D possibly matching TRBD1 (6 bases). The CDR3 consists of 15 residues. From germline, CDR1 is GTSNPN and CDR2 SVGIG (reference sequence). CDR3 bases: TGTGCCTGGAGTACTCCGGGACAAACCACCGGGGAGCTGTTTTTC. This translates into CAWSTPGQTTGELFF. The entire variable domain, with the rest obtained from reference TRBV30 and TRBJ2-2, is as follows: SQTIHQWPATLVQPVGSPLSLECTVEGTSNPNLYWYRQAAGRGLQLLFYSVGIGQISSEVPQNLSASRPQDRQFILSSKKLLLSDSGFYLCAWSTPGQTTGELFFGEGSRLTVL.

This clone turned up a few times. This chain's CDR3 is CASSPDRIYGYTF. CDR3 DNA sequence: TGTGCCAGCAGCCCTGACAGGATCTATGGCTACACCTTC. V gene TRBV5-4 combines with J gene TRBJ1-2; the D gene is possibly TRBD1 (6 bases). The V gene lost 4 bases and the J gene lost 4 bases, with 11 bases spanning the gap. The CDR3 spans 13 residues. Germline values: CDR1 SGHNT, CDR2 YYREEE (reference sequence).

This clone was observed a handful of times. An end of the junction differs from the germline gene, which may be a read error. The V call is TRBV5-6, the J call TRBJ2-2, with 11 bases identical to TRBD1. The V gene's germline CDR1 is SGHDT and CDR2 YYEEEE. CDR3 length: 14 amino acids. CDR3 coding DNA: TGTGCCAGCAGTTTGGACAGGGGGCCCGGGGAGCTGTTTTTT. Protein sequence: CASSLDRGPGELFF. Variable domain in full (rest from reference TRBV5-6 and TRBJ2-2): DAGVTQSPTHLIKTRGQQVTLRCSPKSGHDTVSWYQQALGQGPQFIFQYYEEEERQRGNFPDRFSGHQFPNYSSELNVNALLLGDSALYLCASSLDRGPGELFFGEGSRLTVL.

The V gene is TRBV7-2, the J gene TRBJ2-7; 9 nucleotides align to TRBD2. The junction had 3 bases not matched to a gene; V was cut back by 5 bases and J by 1 base. This CDR3 has 14 residues. The germline V gene has CDR1 SGHTA and CDR2 FQGNSA. Here the CDR3 DNA reads TGTGCCAGCAGCCTTGGACTAGCGTCCTACGAGCAGTACTTC. Its translation is CASSLGLASYEQYF.

This chain links TRBV18 with TRBJ1-3; 8 nucleotides match TRBD1. The germline gives CDR1 KGHSH, CDR2 LQKENI. V gave up 3 bases and J gave up 4 bases; unmatched junction bases: 11. This CDR3 has 17 amino acids. The DNA of the CDR3 is TGTGCCAGCTCACCCTCAATCCAGGGGGCGCAAGGAAACACCATATATTTT. It specifies CASSPSIQGAQGNTIYF.

The chain employs TRBV5-4 and TRBJ2-7; 7 positions match TRBD2. CDR1 is SGHNT, CDR2 YYREEE, per germline (reference sequence). The CDR3 loop spans 15 amino acids. The junction had 3 bases not matched to a gene; V was cut back by 0 bases and J by 0 bases. The CDR3 spells CASSLAREISYEQYF. The CDR3 DNA reads TGTGCCAGCAGCTTGGCGCGGGAGATCTCCTACGAGCAGTACTTC. The full variable domain, with the rest looked up from reference TRBV5-4 and TRBJ2-7, is ETGVTQSPTHLIKTRGQQVTLRCSSQSGHNTVSWYQQALGQGPQFIFQYYREEENGRGNFPPRFSGLQFPNYSSELNVNALELDDSALYLCASSLAREISYEQYFGPGTRLTVT.

This rearrangement joins TRBV19 to TRBJ2-3, with 11 bases aligning to TRBD1. V lost 6 bases, J lost 7 bases, and 12 bases stayed unmatched. Looked up from germline, CDR1 is LNHDA and CDR2 is SQIVND (reference sequence). The CDR3 contains 16 residues. This CDR3 reads CASRPDRGRIINTQYF. In nucleotides, the CDR3 is TGTGCCAGTAGGCCGGACAGGGGGCGCATCATAAATACGCAGTATTTT.

The count of this clone is one. V gene TRBV18 combines with J gene TRBJ2-1; 12 bases fit TRBD1. Germline CDR1 KGHSH, CDR2 LQKENI. J gave up 2 bases and V 6 bases, and 5 bases lay outside the gene matches. CDR3 length equals 16 residues. The CDR3 nucleotides read TGTGCCAGCTCGGATGGGACAGGGGGCGCCTACAATGAGCAGTTCTTC. Translating it yields CASSDGTGGAYNEQFF.

This chain uses TRBV4-1 with TRBJ1-2; TRBD1 aligns across 8 bases. Per germline, CDR1 MGHRA and CDR2 YSYEKL. The CDR3 is 18 residues long. The J segment lost 7 bases and the V segment lost 0 bases, leaving 16 bases of the junction unmatched. DNA for the CDR3: TGCGCCAGCAGCCAAGATGGTCTGTCGGGACAGGCAAACCGTGGCTACACCTTC. Its protein product is CASSQDGLSGQANRGYTF.

The rearrangement joins TRBV4-2 to TRBJ2-3; TRBD2 aligns across 8 bases. The J segment lost 4 bases and the V segment lost 0 bases, leaving 6 bases of the junction unmatched. CDR1 LGHNA and CDR2 YNFKEQ come from the germline V gene. The CDR3 extends over 16 amino acids. The CDR3 DNA reads as TGTGCCAGCAGCCAAGAGGGTGCGGGAGGAGCAGATACGCAGTATTTT. Translated: CASSQEGAGGADTQYF.

The chain recombines TRBV6-1 with TRBJ2-7, with 7 nucleotides matching TRBD1. J gave up 1 base and V 7 bases, and 10 bases lay outside the gene matches. Germline CDR1 and CDR2: MNHNS and SASEGT. This CDR3 comprises 15 residues. Written as DNA, the CDR3 is TGTGCCAGCACCCAGGGGGTAGTTGGATCCTACGAGCAGTACTTC. It codes for CASTQGVVGSYEQYF.

The CDR3 nucleotides read TGTGCCAGCGCGAGATTAGGGGTTAACACTGAAGCTTTCTTT. This codes for CASARLGVNTEAFF. The chain couples TRBV18 to TRBJ1-1, with D possibly being TRBD1 (5 bases). This CDR3 has 14 residues. The V end was cut by 8 bases, the J end by 2 bases, with 15 bases between. Germline assignment: CDR1 KGHSH and CDR2 LQKENI.

This rearrangement joins TRBV5-1 to TRBJ2-2; TRBD1 matches 11 bases. This CDR3 comprises 16 residues. CDR1 and CDR2 from the germline V gene are SGHRS and YFSETQ. The trim removed 4 bases at V and 6 bases at J, leaving 8 bases unmatched. Here the CDR3 DNA reads TGCGCCAGCAGCCCGGCCGGGACAGGGGGACCCGGGGAGCTGTTTTTT. Its protein is CASSPAGTGGPGELFF.

The chain carries TRBV28 and TRBJ1-5; D may be TRBD1 (6 bases). This CDR3 has 15 residues. V shed 10 bases and J shed 1 base, with 17 bases lying between them. Germline lookup yields CDR1 MDHEN and CDR2 SYDVKM. The DNA for the CDR3 is TGTGCCATCCAAATCGCGGGGGCGAGCAATCAGCCCCAGCATTTT. Protein sequence: CAIQIAGASNQPQHF.

The rearrangement joins TRBV18 to TRBJ2-3, with a weak D call TRBD1 (6 bases). Trimming stripped 3 bases from V and 4 bases from J, with 8 bases between. Germline V gene sequence: CDR1 KGHSH, CDR2 LQKENI. This CDR3 has 13 residues. The CDR3: CASSPGQPDTQYF. The CDR3 DNA reads as TGTGCCAGCTCACCCGGACAGCCAGATACGCAGTATTTT. The complete variable domain, with remaining parts taken from reference TRBV18 and TRBJ2-3, reads NAGVMQNPRHLVRRRGQEARLRCSPMKGHSHVYWYRQLPEEGLKFMVYLQKENIIDESGMPKERFSAEFPKEGPSILRIQQVVRGDSAAYFCASSPGQPDTQYFGPGTRLTVL.

This clone has only a few counts. V gene TRBV13 combines with J gene TRBJ2-3; TRBD1 aligns across 7 bases. CDR3 length equals 13 residues. The V gene's germline CDR1 is PRHDT and CDR2 FYEKMQ (reference sequence). V was clipped by 2 bases and J by 14 bases; unmatched bases: 10. The CDR3 region has the DNA TGTGCCAGCAGCTTATGGACAGGAAGGGTATGGTATTTT. Its protein product is CASSLWTGRVWYF.

This chain uses TRBV4-1 with TRBJ2-7, with 9 bases identical to TRBD1. The trim removed 2 bases at V and 5 bases at J, leaving 13 bases unmatched. There are 17 residues in the CDR3. CDR1 and CDR2 from the germline V gene are MGHRA and YSYEKL. The CDR3 DNA follows: TGCGCCAGCAGCCAATACGCCGGGACAGGGTATTTACACGAGCAGTACTTC. Protein sequence: CASSQYAGTGYLHEQYF.

The V gene is TRBV6-1, the J gene TRBJ1-5, with D maybe TRBD1 (5 bases). The CDR3 extends over 15 amino acids. Germline V gives CDR1 MNHNS, CDR2 SASEGT. The V end lost 3 bases, the J end lost 3 bases, and 12 bases lay between the germline ends. For the CDR3, the DNA is TGTGCCAGCAGTGACAGAGGACAAACCAATCAGCCCCAGCATTTT. Translation: CASSDRGQTNQPQHF.

The chain has TRBV6-6 and TRBJ1-1; 12 positions agree with TRBD1. V trimming: 4 bases; J trimming: 5 bases; junction bases outside the gene matches: 8. The CDR3 has 16 residues. Germline lookup yields CDR1 MNHNY and CDR2 SVGAGI (reference sequence). CDR3: CASSSPGQGAGTEAFF. CDR3 in DNA: TGTGCCAGCAGTTCCCCGGGACAGGGGGCGGGGACTGAAGCTTTCTTT.

This clone appeared a few times. The genes are TRBV6-5 and TRBJ2-2; TRBD2 agrees at 7 bases. The V segment lost 4 bases and the J segment 6 bases; nucleotides outside the gene matches: 2. Germline loops: CDR1 MNHEY, CDR2 SVGAGI. This CDR3 is 13 amino acids long. DNA of the CDR3: TGTGCCAGCAGTTCACGGGAGGCCGGGGAGCTGTTTTTT. Its protein product is CASSSREAGELFF.

This clone showed up just once. The chain carries TRBV9 and TRBJ2-1; 7 bases agree with TRBD1. Germline V gives CDR1 SGDLS, CDR2 YYNGEE. With 2 bases clipped from V and 7 bases from J, the junction kept 9 bases outside the gene matches. The CDR3 sequence is 15 residues long. The CDR3 spells CASSVDREGWNEQFF. As DNA, the CDR3 is TGTGCCAGCAGCGTCGACAGGGAAGGGTGGAATGAGCAGTTCTTC.

The chain uses TRBV5-3 and TRBJ1-2, with D unclear. TRBV5-3 is an ORF, with its function uncertain. The CDR3 has 14 amino acids. Trimming shortened V by 0 bases and J by 1 base, and 7 bases separated the two germline ends. CDR3 sequence (DNA): TGTGCCAGAAGCTTGGTTTATGTTAACTATGGCTACACCTTC. This encodes CARSLVYVNYGYTF.

In the case of this clone: Other DNA sequences within the sample encode an identical CDR3. The rearrangement links TRBV19 to TRBJ1-2; D unresolved. The germline V gene has CDR1 LNHDA and CDR2 SQIVND (reference sequence). The CDR3 is 11 residues long. Trimming pared 8 bases from V and 1 base from J, leaving 5 bases between. The CDR3 here is CASQFNYGYTF. The CDR3 DNA reads as TGTGCCAGTCAGTTTAACTATGGCTACACCTTC.

This clone was seen once. The chain employs TRBV5-5 and TRBJ2-2; perhaps TRBD2 as D (6 bases). The CDR3 is made up of 16 amino acids. Germline lookup yields CDR1 SGHKS and CDR2 YYEKEE (reference sequence). The germline V and J ends were trimmed by 4 bases and 0 bases, with 13 bases remaining between them. CDR3 protein: CASSALAEANTGELFF. The CDR3 nucleotides read TGTGCCAGCAGCGCCTTAGCGGAGGCGAACACCGGGGAGCTGTTTTTT.

The chain combines TRBV25-1 with TRBJ2-7; TRBD2 agrees at 10 bases. CDR1 and CDR2 (germline): MGHDK, SYGVNS. After removal of 3 bases from V and 5 bases from J, the junction contained 4 bases not matched to a gene. This CDR3 spans 14 amino acids. The CDR3 region has the DNA TGTGCCAGCAGTGACACCGGGACTAGCGACGAGCAGTACTTC. It yields the protein CASSDTGTSDEQYF.